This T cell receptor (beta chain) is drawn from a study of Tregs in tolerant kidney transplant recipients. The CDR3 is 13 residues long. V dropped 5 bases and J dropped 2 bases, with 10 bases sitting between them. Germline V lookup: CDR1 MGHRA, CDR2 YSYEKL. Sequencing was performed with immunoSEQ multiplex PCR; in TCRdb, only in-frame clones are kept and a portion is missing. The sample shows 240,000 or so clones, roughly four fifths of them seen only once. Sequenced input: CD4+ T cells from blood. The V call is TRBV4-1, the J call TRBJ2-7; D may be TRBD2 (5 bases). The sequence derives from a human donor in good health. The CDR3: CASSSSPAYEQYF. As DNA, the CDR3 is TGCGCCAGCAGCTCTAGCCCGGCCTACGAGCAGTACTTC.